Listed here are 20 T cell receptor beta chains from one sample, sequenced in a study of OX40 agonist ivuxolimab in advanced cancers. Repertoires were generated with immunoSEQ multiplex PCR, while TCRdb's copy carries only in-frame clones and drops some. The sample shows approximately 52,000 clones, roughly 83% of them seen only once. Sequences were derived from CD4+ or CD8+ T cells sorted from blood, sampled in a trial of the OX40 agonist ivuxolimab. The receptors were gathered from an adult with an advanced solid tumor such as melanoma, head and neck, liver or kidney cancer.

The V and J genes are TRBV7-9 and TRBJ2-3; maybe TRBD1 (6 bases). This CDR3 contains 16 residues. Germline loops: CDR1 SEHNR, CDR2 FQNEAQ (reference sequence). V lost 1 base and J lost 2, with 13 bases in between. CDR3 sequence (DNA): TGTGCCAGCAGCTTAGTCGGAAGGGGGTCCACAGATACGCAGTATTTT. This encodes CASSLVGRGSTDTQYF.

This clone has a single count. The rearrangement links TRBV7-9 to TRBJ1-3, with D unclear. Trimming removed 11 bases at V and 0 bases at J, with 11 bases between. Germline CDR1 reads SEHNR; CDR2 reads FQNEAQ (reference sequence). The CDR3 runs to 13 residues. CDR3 protein: CAGRGASGNTIYF. The CDR3 DNA follows: TGTGCCGGACGGGGTGCCTCTGGAAACACCATATATTTT.

The chain links TRBV7-3 to TRBJ2-6, with 8 bases matching TRBD2. The CDR3 covers 15 residues. V dropped 5 bases and J dropped 2; count of bases not matched to a gene: 2. CDR1 is SGHTA and CDR2 is FQGTGA in the germline V gene. The CDR3 sequence: CASSREGTGANVLTF. The CDR3 bases are TGTGCCAGCAGCCGGGAGGGAACTGGGGCCAACGTCCTGACTTTC.

The V and J genes are TRBV10-1 and TRBJ1-5; D call uncertain. The germline V and J ends were trimmed by 6 bases and 6 bases, with 6 bases remaining between them. From germline, CDR1 is WNHNN and CDR2 SYGVQD (reference sequence). The CDR3 spans 11 residues. The CDR3 is CASSLIQPQHF. CDR3 sequence (DNA): TGCGCCAGCAGCCTCATTCAGCCCCAGCATTTT.

The chain joins TRBV4-1 to TRBJ1-3, with D possibly matching TRBD1 (5 bases). Trimming stripped 4 bases from V and 4 bases from J, with 20 bases between. Germline CDR1 and CDR2: MGHRA and YSYEKL. This CDR3 contains 17 residues. CDR3 sequence (DNA): TGCGCCAGCAGCCGTGGGGGGTTGGTGGAGCTAGGAAACACCATATATTTT. Protein product: CASSRGGLVELGNTIYF.

The chain uses TRBV29-1 and TRBJ2-3, with D perhaps matching TRBD2 (5 bases). CDR3 length: 13 residues. Germline V gene sequence: CDR1 SQVTM, CDR2 ANQGSEA. V lost 6 bases and J lost 7, with 17 bases in between. The CDR3 protein is CSVDKSEGYTQYF. The CDR3 DNA reads TGCAGCGTGGATAAATCAGAGGGTTATACGCAGTATTTT.

V usage is TRBV10-3 and J usage is TRBJ2-1; 7 bases fit TRBD2. After removal of 7 bases from V and 5 bases from J, the junction contained 8 bases not matched to a gene. In germline, CDR1 is ENHRY, CDR2 SYGVKD. This CDR3 is built from 14 residues. CDR3 sequence: CAIKAGVINNEQFF. CDR3 nucleotide sequence: TGTGCCATCAAGGCGGGAGTAATAAACAATGAGCAGTTCTTC.

The chain employs TRBV29-1 and TRBJ2-7; possible D gene TRBD2, 5 bases. The V gene's germline CDR1 is SQVTM and CDR2 ANQGSEA. The CDR3 covers 13 residues. With 6 bases removed from V and 1 base from J, the gap between germline ends came to 13 bases. The CDR3 DNA sequence: TGCAGCGTCGCCGGACTGAATTCCTACGAGCAGTACTTC. Translated, it gives CSVAGLNSYEQYF.

The chain employs TRBV2 and TRBJ2-2; 10 bases map to TRBD1. Germline values: CDR1 SNHLY, CDR2 FYNNEI. V trimming: 4 bases; J trimming: 7 bases; junction bases outside the gene matches: 9. This CDR3 contains 16 residues. DNA of the CDR3: TGTGCCAGCAGTGTCCTGACAGGGGGCGGTGGCGGGGAGCTGTTTTTT. Translated: CASSVLTGGGGGELFF.

This rearrangement joins TRBV30 to TRBJ2-7; 12 nucleotides agree with TRBD1. With V trimmed by 3 bases and J by 2 bases, 5 bases remained unmatched. This CDR3 region has 15 residues. From germline, CDR1 is GTSNPN and CDR2 SVGIG (reference sequence). The CDR3: CAWSGGQGAAYEQYF. The CDR3 DNA follows: TGTGCCTGGAGCGGGGGACAGGGGGCGGCCTACGAGCAGTACTTC.

This sequence joins TRBV10-3 and TRBJ2-7, with a possible D match to TRBD1 (5 bases). V lost 7 bases and J lost 3, with 13 bases in between. CDR1 and CDR2 from the germline V gene are ENHRY and SYGVKD. The CDR3 totals 13 residues. CDR3 nucleotides: TGTGCCATCACGCCGTCACAGGACTACGAGCAGTACTTC. It specifies CAITPSQDYEQYF.

This chain uses TRBV11-2 with TRBJ2-3; the D call may be TRBD1 or TRBD2 (5 bases each). This CDR3 region has 16 residues. V gave up 4 bases and J gave up 2 bases, with 16 bases separating them. Germline V CDR1 and CDR2: SGHAT, FQNNGV. The CDR3 DNA reads TGTGCCAGCAGCTCCCGCCCTTGGGGGACCACAGATACGCAGTATTTT. It is translated as CASSSRPWGTTDTQYF.

This chain links TRBV10-3 with TRBJ2-7; 9 bases match TRBD2. CDR1 and CDR2 (germline): ENHRY, SYGVKD. The CDR3 runs to 14 residues. Trimming removed 10 bases from V and 2 bases from J; junction bases left unmatched: 9. Written as DNA, the CDR3 is TGTGCCACCGAACAAGGCGGGGGGGCCTACGAGCAGTACTTC. This encodes CATEQGGGAYEQYF.

This chain joins TRBV5-4 and TRBJ2-2, with 7 positions matching TRBD2. V trimming: 7 bases; J trimming: 1 base; junction bases outside the gene matches: 7. The germline V gene encodes CDR1 SGHNT and CDR2 YYREEE (reference sequence). The CDR3 is 15 residues long. Here the CDR3 reads CASRWGGLNTGELFF. The CDR3 coding sequence is TGTGCCAGCCGCTGGGGAGGGTTGAACACCGGGGAGCTGTTTTTT. The whole variable domain, filled in from reference TRBV5-4 and TRBJ2-2, reads ETGVTQSPTHLIKTRGQQVTLRCSSQSGHNTVSWYQQALGQGPQFIFQYYREEENGRGNFPPRFSGLQFPNYSSELNVNALELDDSALYLCASRWGGLNTGELFFGEGSRLTVL.

Only one count was recorded for this clone. V and J are TRBV5-4 and TRBJ2-4; D is perhaps TRBD1 (5 bases). This CDR3 is built from 13 residues. V was shortened by 1 base and J by 7 bases, with 9 bases between the two germline ends. Germline assignment: CDR1 SGHNT and CDR2 YYREEE (reference sequence). This CDR3 reads CASSLLQANIQYF. The CDR3, as DNA: TGTGCCAGCAGCTTGTTACAGGCCAACATTCAGTACTTC. The variable domain in full, with the rest retrieved from reference TRBV5-4 and TRBJ2-4, is ETGVTQSPTHLIKTRGQQVTLRCSSQSGHNTVSWYQQALGQGPQFIFQYYREEENGRGNFPPRFSGLQFPNYSSELNVNALELDDSALYLCASSLLQANIQYFGAGTRLSVL.

In this sample, this clone turned up a few times. J is TRBJ1-5 and V is TRBV27; the D gene is possibly TRBD1 (5 bases). The V end was cut by 4 bases, the J end by 5 bases, with 12 bases between. The CDR3 sequence is 14 residues long. Germline loops: CDR1 MNHEY, CDR2 SMNVEV (reference sequence). CDR3 amino acids: CASSWVGPHQPQHF. As DNA, the CDR3 is TGTGCCAGCAGTTGGGTGGGGCCACATCAGCCCCAGCATTTT.

The V gene is TRBV30, the J gene TRBJ1-1; tentative D call: TRBD1 (6 bases). Trimming pared 5 bases from V and 7 bases from J, leaving 11 bases between. Germline CDR1 is GTSNPN and CDR2 is SVGIG (reference sequence). This CDR3 region has 11 residues. As DNA, the CDR3 is TGTGCCTGGCAGGGGATGGTTGAAGCTTTCTTT. The encoded protein is CAWQGMVEAFF.

This clone was detected only once. The V and J genes are TRBV7-9 and TRBJ1-1, with 8 bases that match TRBD1. This CDR3 region has 14 residues. The V gene end was trimmed by 5 bases and the J gene end by 4 bases; junction bases not matched to a gene: 6. Germline V gives CDR1 SEHNR, CDR2 FQNEAQ (reference sequence). DNA for the CDR3: TGTGCCAGCAGCCCGGGGACAGGTGGCACTGAAGCTTTCTTT. This encodes CASSPGTGGTEAFF. Full variable domain (missing parts from reference TRBV7-9 and TRBJ1-1): DTGVSQNPRHKITKRGQNVTFRCDPISEHNRLYWYRQTLGQGPEFLTYFQNEAQLEKSRLLSDRFSAERPKGSFSTLEIQRTEQGDSAMYLCASSPGTGGTEAFFGQGTRLTVV.

The V call is TRBV19, the J call TRBJ2-3; 13 bases agree with TRBD2. The CDR3 length is 17 residues. The germline V gene encodes CDR1 LNHDA and CDR2 SQIVND (reference sequence). The ends lost 3 bases at V and 3 bases at J; junction bases unmatched: 6. For the CDR3, the DNA is TGTGCCAGTAGTATCGCCCAACTAGCGGGGGGGACAGATACGCAGTATTTT. The encoded protein is CASSIAQLAGGTDTQYF.

The chain recombines TRBV5-1 with TRBJ1-1; D is uncertain. CDR1 SGHRS and CDR2 YFSETQ come from the germline V gene. The CDR3 loop spans 14 amino acids. V was shortened by 0 bases and J by 3 bases, with 9 bases between the two germline ends. The CDR3 nucleotides read TGCGCCAGCAGCTTGGAATCGGGGTACACTGAAGCTTTCTTT. It translates to CASSLESGYTEAFF.